This T cell receptor (beta chain) was retrieved from a study of blood T cell repertoires in COVID-19. Study background: Spain, Italy and the United States supplied samples that represented acute and convalescent COVID-19.

Assignment of participants to cohorts was predicated upon participant-reported clinical history. Method: immunoSEQ multiplex PCR; TCRdb's copy keeps in-frame clones and lacks some. The sample carries 200,000 to 250,000 clones, about 87% recorded once. The V segment lost 6 bases and the J segment 6 bases; nucleotides outside the gene matches: 6. Germline assignment: CDR1 LNHDA and CDR2 SQIVND (reference sequence). The CDR3 is 13 residues long. The V call is TRBV19, the J call TRBJ1-2, with 8 bases aligning to TRBD1. This receptor was taken from a woman aged 25 to 45 who had recovered from COVID-19. The specimen was PBMCs or T cells enriched from blood (not recorded which). The CDR3 loop reads CASSMGQEDGYTF. The CDR3 DNA follows: TGTGCCAGTAGCATGGGACAGGAAGATGGCTACACCTTC.